The next 2 T cell receptor beta chains were all read from a single sample in a study of cytomegalovirus exposure and HLA in healthy donors. This PCR relied on a set of 60 Vbeta primers and 13 Jbeta primers. Libraries were prepared by immunoSEQ multiplex PCR; TCRdb keeps only in-frame clonotypes and omits some of them. The data contain fewer than 130,000 clones, around 60% of them singletons. The sequenced material came from PBMCs. These receptors were collected from a man aged 30-40 years in good health and CMV-seropositive.

The CDR3 DNA sequence: TGCAGCGGCCGCGGTTCTAGCACAGATACGCAGTATTTT. Translating gives CSGRGSSTDTQYF. V and J are TRBV29-1 and TRBJ2-3, with D uncertain. The CDR3 contains 13 residues. V was clipped by 7 bases and J by 0 bases, with 11 bases between them. Per germline, CDR1 SQVTM and CDR2 ANQGSEA.

V and J are TRBV7-8 and TRBJ2-7; TRBD1 agrees at 8 bases. Per the germline V gene, CDR1 is SGHVS and CDR2 is FQNEAQ. V lost 5 bases and J lost 2; bases outside the gene matches: 8. This CDR3 contains 15 residues. CDR3: CASSLSGTGPYEQYF. In nucleotides, the CDR3 is TGTGCCAGCAGCCTGTCCGGGACAGGCCCCTACGAGCAGTACTTC.